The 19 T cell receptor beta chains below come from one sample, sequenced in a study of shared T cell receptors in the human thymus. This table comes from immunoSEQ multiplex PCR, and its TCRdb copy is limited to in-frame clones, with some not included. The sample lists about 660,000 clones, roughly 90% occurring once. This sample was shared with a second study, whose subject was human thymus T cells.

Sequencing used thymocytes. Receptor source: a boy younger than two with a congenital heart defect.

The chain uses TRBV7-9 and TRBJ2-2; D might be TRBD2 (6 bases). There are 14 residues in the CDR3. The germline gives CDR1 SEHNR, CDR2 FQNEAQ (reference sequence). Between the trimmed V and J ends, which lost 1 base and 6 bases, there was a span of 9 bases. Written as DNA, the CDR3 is TGTGCCAGCAGCTTAGAACTAGCCCCCGGGGAGCTGTTTTTT. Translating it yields CASSLELAPGELFF.

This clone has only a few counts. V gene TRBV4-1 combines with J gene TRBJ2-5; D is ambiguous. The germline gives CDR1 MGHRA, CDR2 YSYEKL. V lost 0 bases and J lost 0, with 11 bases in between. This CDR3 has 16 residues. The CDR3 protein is CASSQDFRVYQETQYF. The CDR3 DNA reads TGCGCCAGCAGCCAAGATTTTCGTGTGTACCAAGAGACCCAGTACTTC.

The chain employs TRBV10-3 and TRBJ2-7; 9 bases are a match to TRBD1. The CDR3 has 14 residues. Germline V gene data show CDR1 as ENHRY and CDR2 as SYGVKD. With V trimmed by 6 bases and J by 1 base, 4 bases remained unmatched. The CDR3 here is CAISRDRASYEQYF. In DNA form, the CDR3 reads TGTGCCATCAGCCGGGACAGGGCTTCCTACGAGCAGTACTTC.

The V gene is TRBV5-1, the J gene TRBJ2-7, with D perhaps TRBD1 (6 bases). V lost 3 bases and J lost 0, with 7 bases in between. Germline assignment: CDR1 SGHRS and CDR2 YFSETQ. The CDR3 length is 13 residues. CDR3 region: CASSWGHSYEQYF. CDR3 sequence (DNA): TGCGCCAGCAGCTGGGGACACTCCTACGAGCAGTACTTC.

The CDR3 loop is CASSLDSASGRAMDTGELFF. CDR3 nucleotide sequence: TGTGCCAGCAGCTTAGATTCTGCTAGCGGGAGGGCCATGGACACCGGGGAGCTGTTTTTT. The V call is TRBV11-3, the J call TRBJ2-2, with 12 bases aligning to TRBD2. After removal of 0 bases from V and 3 bases from J, the junction contained 11 bases not matched to a gene. Germline V gene lookup returns CDR1 SGHNT and CDR2 YENEEA. The CDR3 is 20 residues long.

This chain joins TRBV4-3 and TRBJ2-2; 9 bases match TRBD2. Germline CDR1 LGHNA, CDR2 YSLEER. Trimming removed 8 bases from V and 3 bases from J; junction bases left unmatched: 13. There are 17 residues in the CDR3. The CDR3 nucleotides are TGCGCCAGCGGTAACCTGGGGCGGGAGGGCCACACCGGGGAGCTGTTTTTT. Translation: CASGNLGREGHTGELFF.

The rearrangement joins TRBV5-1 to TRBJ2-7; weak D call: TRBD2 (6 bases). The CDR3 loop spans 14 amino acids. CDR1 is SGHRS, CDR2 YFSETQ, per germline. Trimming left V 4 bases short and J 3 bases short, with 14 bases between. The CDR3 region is CASSLRGSYYEQYF. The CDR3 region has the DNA TGCGCCAGCAGCCTGCGGGGCTCGTACTACGAGCAGTACTTC.

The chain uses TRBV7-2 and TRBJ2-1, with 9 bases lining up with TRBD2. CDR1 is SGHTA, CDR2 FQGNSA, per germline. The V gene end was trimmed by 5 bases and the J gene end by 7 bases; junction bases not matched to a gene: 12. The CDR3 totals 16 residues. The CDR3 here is CASSPERASGENEQFF. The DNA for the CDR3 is TGTGCCAGCAGCCCCGAAAGGGCTAGCGGGGAGAATGAGCAGTTCTTC.

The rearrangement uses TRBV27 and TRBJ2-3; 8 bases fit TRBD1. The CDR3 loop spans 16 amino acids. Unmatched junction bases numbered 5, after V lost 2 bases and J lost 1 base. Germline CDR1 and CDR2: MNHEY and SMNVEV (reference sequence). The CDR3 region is CASSLRAGGRTDTQYF. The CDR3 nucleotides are TGTGCCAGCAGTTTAAGGGCAGGGGGCCGCACAGATACGCAGTATTTT.

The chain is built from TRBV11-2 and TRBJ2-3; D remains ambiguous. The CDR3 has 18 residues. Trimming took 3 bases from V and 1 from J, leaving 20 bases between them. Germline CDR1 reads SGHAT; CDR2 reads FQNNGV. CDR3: CASSFLAKRARRTDTQYF. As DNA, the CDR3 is TGTGCCAGCAGCTTCTTGGCAAAGCGCGCGCGACGCACAGATACGCAGTATTTT.

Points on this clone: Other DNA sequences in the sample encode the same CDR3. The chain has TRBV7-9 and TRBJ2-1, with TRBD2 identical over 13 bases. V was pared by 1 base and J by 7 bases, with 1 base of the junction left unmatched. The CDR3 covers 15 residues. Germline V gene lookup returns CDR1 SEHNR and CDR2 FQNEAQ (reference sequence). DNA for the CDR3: TGTGCCAGCAGCTTAGGGACTAGCGGGAGAAATGAGCAGTTCTTC. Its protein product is CASSLGTSGRNEQFF.

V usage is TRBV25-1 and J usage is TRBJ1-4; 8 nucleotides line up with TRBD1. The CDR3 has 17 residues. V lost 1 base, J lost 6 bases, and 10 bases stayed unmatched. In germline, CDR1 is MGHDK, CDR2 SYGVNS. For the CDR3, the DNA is TGTGCCAGCAGTGAATTGCCCAGGGGGCCTACGCATGAAAAACTGTTTTTT. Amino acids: CASSELPRGPTHEKLFF. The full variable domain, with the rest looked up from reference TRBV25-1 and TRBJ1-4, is EADIYQTPRYLVIGTGKKITLECSQTMGHDKMYWYQQDPGMELHLIHYSYGVNSTEKGDLSSESTVSRIRTEHFPLTLESARPSHTSQYLCASSELPRGPTHEKLFFGSGTQLSVL.

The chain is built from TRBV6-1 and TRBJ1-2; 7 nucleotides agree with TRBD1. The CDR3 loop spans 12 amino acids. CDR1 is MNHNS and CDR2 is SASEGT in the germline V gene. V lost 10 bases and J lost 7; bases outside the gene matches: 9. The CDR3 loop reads CAIPGGTGGYTF. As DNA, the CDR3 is TGTGCCATCCCAGGGGGTACGGGTGGCTACACCTTC.

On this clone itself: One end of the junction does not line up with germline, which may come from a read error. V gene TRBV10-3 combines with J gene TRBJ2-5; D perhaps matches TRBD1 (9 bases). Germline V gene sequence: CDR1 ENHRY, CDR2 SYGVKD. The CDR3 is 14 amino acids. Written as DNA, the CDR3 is TGTGCCAGCAGTAGCGGGACAGGGTGGGAGACCCAGTACTTC. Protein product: CASSSGTGWETQYF.

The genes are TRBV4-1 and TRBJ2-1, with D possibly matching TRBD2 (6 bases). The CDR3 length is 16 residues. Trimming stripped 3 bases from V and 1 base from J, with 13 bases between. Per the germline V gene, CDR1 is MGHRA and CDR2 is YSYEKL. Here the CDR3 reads CASSQGLGGSYNEQFF. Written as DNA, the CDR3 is TGCGCCAGCAGCCAGGGTCTTGGGGGGTCCTACAATGAGCAGTTCTTC.

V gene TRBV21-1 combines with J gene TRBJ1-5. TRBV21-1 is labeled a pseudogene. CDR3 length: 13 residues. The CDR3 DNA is TGTGCCAGCAGCCCCCCTCGTCGGCAGCCCCAGCATTTT. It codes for CASSPPRRQPQHF.

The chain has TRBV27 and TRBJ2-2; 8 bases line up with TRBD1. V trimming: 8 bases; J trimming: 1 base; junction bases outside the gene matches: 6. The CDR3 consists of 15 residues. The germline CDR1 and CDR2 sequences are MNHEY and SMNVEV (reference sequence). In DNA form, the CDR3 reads TGTGCCAGCGGACAAGGACAGGGGAACACCGGGGAGCTGTTTTTT. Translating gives CASGQGQGNTGELFF.

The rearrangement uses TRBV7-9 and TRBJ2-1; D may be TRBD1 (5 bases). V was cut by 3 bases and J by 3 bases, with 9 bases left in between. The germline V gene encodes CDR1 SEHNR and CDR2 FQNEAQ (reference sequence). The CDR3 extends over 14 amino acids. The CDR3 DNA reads TGTGCCAGCAGCTTGGACAACATCTACAATGAGCAGTTCTTC. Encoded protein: CASSLDNIYNEQFF.

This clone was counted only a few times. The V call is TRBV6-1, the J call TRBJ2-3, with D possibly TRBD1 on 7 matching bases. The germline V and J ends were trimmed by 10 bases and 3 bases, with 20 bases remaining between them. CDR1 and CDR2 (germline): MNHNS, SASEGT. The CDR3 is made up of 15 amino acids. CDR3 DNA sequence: TGTGCCACCCGGGGGTCGGGGACAGTTACAGATACGCAGTATTTT. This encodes CATRGSGTVTDTQYF.